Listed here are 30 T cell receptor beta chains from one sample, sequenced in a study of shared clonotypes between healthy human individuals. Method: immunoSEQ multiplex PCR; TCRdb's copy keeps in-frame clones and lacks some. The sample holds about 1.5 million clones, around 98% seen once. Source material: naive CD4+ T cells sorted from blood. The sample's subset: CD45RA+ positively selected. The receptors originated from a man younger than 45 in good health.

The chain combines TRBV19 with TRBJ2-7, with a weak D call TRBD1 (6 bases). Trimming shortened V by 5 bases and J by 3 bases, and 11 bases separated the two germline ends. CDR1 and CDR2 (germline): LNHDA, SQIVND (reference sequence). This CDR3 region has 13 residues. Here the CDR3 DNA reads TGTGCCAGTAGTCCGGGACACCTCTACGAGCAGTACTTC. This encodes CASSPGHLYEQYF.

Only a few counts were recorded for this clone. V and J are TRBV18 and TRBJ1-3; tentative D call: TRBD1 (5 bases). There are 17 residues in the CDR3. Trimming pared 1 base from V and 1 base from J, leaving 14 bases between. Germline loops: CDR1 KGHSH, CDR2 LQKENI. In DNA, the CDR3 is TGTGCCAGCTCACCACGTGCAGGGAGGAAGTCTGGAAACACCATATATTTT. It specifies CASSPRAGRKSGNTIYF. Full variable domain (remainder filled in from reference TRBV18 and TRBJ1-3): NAGVMQNPRHLVRRRGQEARLRCSPMKGHSHVYWYRQLPEEGLKFMVYLQKENIIDESGMPKERFSAEFPKEGPSILRIQQVVRGDSAAYFCASSPRAGRKSGNTIYFGEGSWLTVV.

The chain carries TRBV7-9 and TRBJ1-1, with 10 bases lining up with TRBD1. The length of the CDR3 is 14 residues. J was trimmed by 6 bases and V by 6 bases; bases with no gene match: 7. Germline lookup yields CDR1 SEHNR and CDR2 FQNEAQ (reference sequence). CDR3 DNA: TGTGCCAGCAGTTACGGACAGGGGGAGGCTGAAGCTTTCTTT. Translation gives CASSYGQGEAEAFF.

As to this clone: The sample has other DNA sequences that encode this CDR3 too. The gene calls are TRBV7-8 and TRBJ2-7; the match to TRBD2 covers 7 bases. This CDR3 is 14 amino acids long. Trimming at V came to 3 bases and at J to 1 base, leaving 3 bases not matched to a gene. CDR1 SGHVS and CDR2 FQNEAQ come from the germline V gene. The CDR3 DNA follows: TGTGCCAGCAGCTTCGGGGGGTCGTCCTACGAGCAGTACTTC. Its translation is CASSFGGSSYEQYF.

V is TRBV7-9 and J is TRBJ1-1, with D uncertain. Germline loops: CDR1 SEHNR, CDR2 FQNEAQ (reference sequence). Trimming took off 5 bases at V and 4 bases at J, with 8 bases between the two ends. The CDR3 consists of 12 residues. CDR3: CASSAESTEAFF. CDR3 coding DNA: TGTGCCAGCAGCGCCGAGAGCACTGAAGCTTTCTTT.

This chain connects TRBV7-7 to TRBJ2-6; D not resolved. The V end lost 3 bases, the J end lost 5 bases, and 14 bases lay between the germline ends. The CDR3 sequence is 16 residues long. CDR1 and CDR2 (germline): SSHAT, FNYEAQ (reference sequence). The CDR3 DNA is TGTGCCAGCAGCTTTCCGCCACAAAGTCGGGCCAACGTCCTGACTTTC. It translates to CASSFPPQSRANVLTF.

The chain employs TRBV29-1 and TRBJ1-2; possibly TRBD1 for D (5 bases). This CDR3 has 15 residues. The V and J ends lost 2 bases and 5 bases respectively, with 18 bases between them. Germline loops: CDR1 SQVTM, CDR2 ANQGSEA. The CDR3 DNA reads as TGCAGCGTTGAACCCCTGGGGCAGGGAAGATATGGCTACACCTTC. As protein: CSVEPLGQGRYGYTF.

Here the CDR3 reads CASSKRRSGLTGELFF. The CDR3, as DNA: TGTGCCAGTAGTAAGAGGCGGTCAGGGTTGACCGGGGAGCTGTTTTTT. The rearrangement joins TRBV19 to TRBJ2-2; possibly TRBD1 for D (5 bases). The V end lost 4 bases, the J end lost 5 bases, and 17 bases lay between the germline ends. Germline V gene sequence: CDR1 LNHDA, CDR2 SQIVND (reference sequence). This CDR3 comprises 16 residues. Combining the CDR3 with reference TRBV19 and TRBJ2-2 gives the whole variable domain DGGITQSPKYLFRKEGQNVTLSCEQNLNHDAMYWYRQDPGQGLRLIYYSQIVNDFQKGDIAEGYSVSREKKESFPLTVTSAQKNPTAFYLCASSKRRSGLTGELFFGEGSRLTVL.

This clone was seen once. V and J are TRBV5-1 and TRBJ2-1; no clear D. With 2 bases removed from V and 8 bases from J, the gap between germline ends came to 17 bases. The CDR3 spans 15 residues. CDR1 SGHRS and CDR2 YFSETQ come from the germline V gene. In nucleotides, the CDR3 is TGCGCCAGCAGCTTTTCGCCAGGAAGGATTGATGAGCAGTTCTTC. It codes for CASSFSPGRIDEQFF. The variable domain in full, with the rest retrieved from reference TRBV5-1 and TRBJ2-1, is KAGVTQTPRYLIKTRGQQVTLSCSPISGHRSVSWYQQTPGQGLQFLFEYFSETQRNKGNFPGRFSGRQFSNSRSEMNVSTLELGDSALYLCASSFSPGRIDEQFFGPGTRLTVL.

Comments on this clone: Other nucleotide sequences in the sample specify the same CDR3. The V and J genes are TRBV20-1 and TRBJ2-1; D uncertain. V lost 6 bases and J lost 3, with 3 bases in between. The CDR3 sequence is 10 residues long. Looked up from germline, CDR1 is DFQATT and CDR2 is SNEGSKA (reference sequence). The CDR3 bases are TGCAGTGCATTCTACAATGAGCAGTTCTTC. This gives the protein CSAFYNEQFF.

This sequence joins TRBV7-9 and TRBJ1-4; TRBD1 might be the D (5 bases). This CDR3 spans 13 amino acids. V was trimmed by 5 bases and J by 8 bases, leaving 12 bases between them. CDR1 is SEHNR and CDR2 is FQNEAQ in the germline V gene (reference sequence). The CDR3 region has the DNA TGTGCCAGCAGCCCCAGTCGGGGGGAAAAACTGTTTTTT. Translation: CASSPSRGEKLFF.

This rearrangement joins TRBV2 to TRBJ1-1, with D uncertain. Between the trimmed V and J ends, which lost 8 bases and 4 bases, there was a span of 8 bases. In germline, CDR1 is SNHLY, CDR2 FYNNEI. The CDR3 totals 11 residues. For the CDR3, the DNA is TGTGCCAGCGACCCCGGCACTGAAGCTTTCTTT. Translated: CASDPGTEAFF.

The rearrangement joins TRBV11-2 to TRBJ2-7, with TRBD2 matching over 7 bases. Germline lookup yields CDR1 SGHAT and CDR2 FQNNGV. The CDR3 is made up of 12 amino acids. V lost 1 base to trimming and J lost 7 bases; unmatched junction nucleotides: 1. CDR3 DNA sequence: TGTGCCAGCAGCTTAGTTAGCGGGGAGCAGTACTTC. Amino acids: CASSLVSGEQYF.

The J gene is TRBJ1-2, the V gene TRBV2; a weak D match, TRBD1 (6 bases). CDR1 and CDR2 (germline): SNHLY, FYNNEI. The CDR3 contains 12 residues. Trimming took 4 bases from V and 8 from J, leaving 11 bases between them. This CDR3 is CASSADRTGYTF. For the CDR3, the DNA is TGTGCCAGCAGTGCCGACAGGACCGGCTACACCTTC.

The CDR3 region is CSVKDRAARETQYF. The CDR3, as DNA: TGCAGCGTGAAGGACAGGGCTGCGAGGGAGACCCAGTACTTC. The rearrangement links TRBV29-1 to TRBJ2-5; 8 bases align to TRBD1. CDR1 is SQVTM and CDR2 is ANQGSEA in the germline V gene. The CDR3 has 14 residues. Trimming took 6 bases from V and 5 from J; bases not matched to a gene: 11.

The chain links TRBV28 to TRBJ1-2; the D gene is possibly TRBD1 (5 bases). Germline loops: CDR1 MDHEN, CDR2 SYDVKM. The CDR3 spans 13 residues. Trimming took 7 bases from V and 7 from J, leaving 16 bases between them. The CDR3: CASTDLSRAGYTF. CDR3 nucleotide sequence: TGTGCCAGCACTGATCTAAGCAGGGCTGGCTACACCTTC.

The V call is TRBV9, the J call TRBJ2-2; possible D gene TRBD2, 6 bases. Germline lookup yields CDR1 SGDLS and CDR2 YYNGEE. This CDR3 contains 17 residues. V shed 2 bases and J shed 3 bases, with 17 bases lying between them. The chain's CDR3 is CASSVIGGRWDTGELFF. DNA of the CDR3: TGTGCCAGCAGCGTGATAGGAGGGAGATGGGACACCGGGGAGCTGTTTTTT.

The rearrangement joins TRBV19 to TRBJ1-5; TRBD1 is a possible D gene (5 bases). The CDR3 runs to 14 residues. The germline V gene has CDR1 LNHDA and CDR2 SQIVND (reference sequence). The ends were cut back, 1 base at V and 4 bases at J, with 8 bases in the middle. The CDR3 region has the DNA TGTGCCAGTAGTATAGTCACAGGTAATCAGCCCCAGCATTTT. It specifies CASSIVTGNQPQHF.

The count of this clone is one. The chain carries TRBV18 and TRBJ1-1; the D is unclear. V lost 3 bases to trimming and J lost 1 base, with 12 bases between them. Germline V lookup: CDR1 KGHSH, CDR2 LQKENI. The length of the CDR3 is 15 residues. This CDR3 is CASSPLSDENTEAFF. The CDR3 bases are TGTGCCAGCTCACCGCTGTCGGACGAGAACACTGAAGCTTTCTTT.

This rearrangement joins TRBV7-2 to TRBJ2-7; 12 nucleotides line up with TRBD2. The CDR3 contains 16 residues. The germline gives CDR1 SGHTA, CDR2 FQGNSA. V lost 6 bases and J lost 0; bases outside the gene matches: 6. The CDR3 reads CASRTGLAGRSYEQYF. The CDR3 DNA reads TGTGCCAGCAGGACCGGACTAGCGGGACGCTCCTACGAGCAGTACTTC.

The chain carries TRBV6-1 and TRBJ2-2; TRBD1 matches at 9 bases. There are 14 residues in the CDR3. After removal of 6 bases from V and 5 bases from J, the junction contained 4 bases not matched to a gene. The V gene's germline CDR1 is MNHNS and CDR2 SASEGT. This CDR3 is CASRRDRETGELFF. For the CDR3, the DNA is TGTGCCAGCAGACGGGACAGGGAGACCGGGGAGCTGTTTTTT.

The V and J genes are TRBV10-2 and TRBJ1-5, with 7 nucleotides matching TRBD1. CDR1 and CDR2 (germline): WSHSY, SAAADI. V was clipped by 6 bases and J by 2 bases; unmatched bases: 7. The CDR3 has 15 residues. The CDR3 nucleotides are TGCGCCAGCAGGCTGACAGGGTCAGGCAATCAGCCCCAGCATTTT. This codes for CASRLTGSGNQPQHF.

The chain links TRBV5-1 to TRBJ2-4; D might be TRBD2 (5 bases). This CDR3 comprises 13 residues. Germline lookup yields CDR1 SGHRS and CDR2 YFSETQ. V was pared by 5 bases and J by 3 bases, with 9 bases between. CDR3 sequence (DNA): TGCGCCAGCAGTAGCGCCCTCAAAAACATTCAGTACTTC. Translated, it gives CASSSALKNIQYF.

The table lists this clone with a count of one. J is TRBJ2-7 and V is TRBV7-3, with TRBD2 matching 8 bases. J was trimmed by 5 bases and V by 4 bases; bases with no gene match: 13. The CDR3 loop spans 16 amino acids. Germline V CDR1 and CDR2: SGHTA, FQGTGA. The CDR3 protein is CASSSRGGRIWDEQYF. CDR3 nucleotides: TGTGCCAGCAGCTCCCGGGGCGGGAGGATTTGGGACGAGCAGTACTTC.

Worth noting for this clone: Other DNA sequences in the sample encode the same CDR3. In DNA, the CDR3 is TGTGCCAGCTCACCGAGCAATCAGCCCCAGCATTTT. Translating gives CASSPSNQPQHF. The chain joins TRBV18 to TRBJ1-5; D is undetermined. CDR1 is KGHSH and CDR2 is LQKENI in the germline V gene. This CDR3 contains 12 residues. The germline V and J ends were trimmed by 3 bases and 1 base, with 1 base remaining between them. Together with reference TRBV18 and TRBJ1-5, the CDR3 gives the full variable domain: NAGVMQNPRHLVRRRGQEARLRCSPMKGHSHVYWYRQLPEEGLKFMVYLQKENIIDESGMPKERFSAEFPKEGPSILRIQQVVRGDSAAYFCASSPSNQPQHFGDGTRLSIL.

CDR3 in DNA: TGCGCCAGCAGCTCCTCAGGGGAGGAGTGGGAAAAACTGTTTTTT. Encoded protein: CASSSSGEEWEKLFF. The V gene is TRBV5-1, the J gene TRBJ1-4; possibly TRBD1 for D (6 bases). The ends were cut back, 3 bases at V and 8 bases at J, with 17 bases in the middle. The CDR3 is 15 amino acids. Germline CDR1 reads SGHRS; CDR2 reads YFSETQ.

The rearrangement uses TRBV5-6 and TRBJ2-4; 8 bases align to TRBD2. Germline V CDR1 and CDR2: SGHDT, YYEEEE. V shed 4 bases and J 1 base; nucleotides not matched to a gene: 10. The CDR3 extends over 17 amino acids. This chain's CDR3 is CASSLRGGREAKNIQYF. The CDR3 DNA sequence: TGTGCCAGCAGCCTTCGGGGGGGGCGCGAGGCCAAAAACATTCAGTACTTC. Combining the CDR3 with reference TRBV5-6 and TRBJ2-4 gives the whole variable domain DAGVTQSPTHLIKTRGQQVTLRCSPKSGHDTVSWYQQALGQGPQFIFQYYEEEERQRGNFPDRFSGHQFPNYSSELNVNALLLGDSALYLCASSLRGGREAKNIQYFGAGTRLSVL.

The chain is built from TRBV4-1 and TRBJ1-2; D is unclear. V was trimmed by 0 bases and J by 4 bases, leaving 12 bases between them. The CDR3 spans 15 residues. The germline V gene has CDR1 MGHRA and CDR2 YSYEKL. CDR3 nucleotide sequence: TGCGCCAGCAGCCAAGACCCACCAAGTACCTATGGCTACACCTTC. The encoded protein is CASSQDPPSTYGYTF.

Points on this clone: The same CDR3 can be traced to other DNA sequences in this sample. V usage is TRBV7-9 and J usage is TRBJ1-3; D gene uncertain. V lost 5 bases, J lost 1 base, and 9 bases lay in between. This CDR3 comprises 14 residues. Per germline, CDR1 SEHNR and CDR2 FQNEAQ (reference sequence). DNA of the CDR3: TGTGCCAGCAGCCTGGGGATTTCTGGAAACACCATATATTTT. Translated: CASSLGISGNTIYF.

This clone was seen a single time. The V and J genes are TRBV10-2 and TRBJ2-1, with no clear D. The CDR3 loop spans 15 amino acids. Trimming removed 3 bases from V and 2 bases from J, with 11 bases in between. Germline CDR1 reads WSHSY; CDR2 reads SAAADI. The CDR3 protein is CASSDLRQAYNEQFF. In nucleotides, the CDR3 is TGCGCCAGCAGTGATTTGCGTCAAGCCTACAATGAGCAGTTCTTC.